Listed below are T cell receptor beta chains from one sample, sequenced in a study of Ad26.COV2.S vaccination and SARS-CoV-2 variants. Here immunoSEQ multiplex PCR was the method, and the copy in TCRdb shows in-frame clones only, minus some. The sample includes hundreds of thousands of clones, about nine tenths of them seen just once. The sample was peripheral blood, taken in a trial of Ad26.COV2.S vaccine versus placebo. The receptors were sampled from a person aged 18-65 years who received the Ad26.COV2.S COVID-19 vaccine or a placebo. Both conserved end residues are part of each CDR3. Each record gives: D gene, clone size, V gene, J gene, CDR3 protein, CDR3 DNA. The D gene is left open where the match is weak. Size is stated for part of the rows, as once, few or many counts, or as a class when the clone is expanded.

TRBD2	-	TRBV5-8	TRBJ2-5	CASSLAGGRETQYF	TGTGCCAGCAGCTTGGCCGGGGGGAGGGAGACCCAGTACTTC
-	few	TRBV6-2/TRBV6-3	TRBJ1-6	CASSYRTEDYNSPLHF	TGTGCCAGCAGTTACCGGACGGAAGACTATAATTCACCCCTCCACTTT
-	-	TRBV6-2/TRBV6-3	TRBJ2-3	CASSYLQDTQYF	TGTGCCAGCAGTTACTTACAAGATACGCAGTATTTT
-	few	TRBV11-2	TRBJ2-3	CASSLVVSRGADTQYF	TGTGCCAGCAGCTTAGTTGTCTCTAGGGGGGCAGATACGCAGTATTTT
TRBD2	-	TRBV14	TRBJ2-1	CASSRRLAGNEQFF	TGTGCCAGCAGCCGTCGACTAGCCGGCAATGAGCAGTTCTTC
TRBD1	-	TRBV27	TRBJ1-1	CASSLEQGYTEAFF	TGTGCCAGCAGTTTGGAACAGGGGTACACTGAAGCTTTCTTT
TRBD2	-	TRBV6-2/TRBV6-3	TRBJ2-3	CASSQSGSLVDTQYF	TGTGCCAGCAGTCAAAGCGGGAGCTTGGTAGATACGCAGTATTTT
TRBD1	-	TRBV18	TRBJ2-2	CASSLNQRQGNTGELFF	TGTGCCAGCTCACTTAACCAAAGACAGGGAAACACCGGGGAGCTGTTTTTT
-	-	TRBV2	TRBJ1-3	CASSDSGAGNTIYF	TGTGCCAGCAGCGATTCCGGGGCGGGAAACACCATATATTTT
TRBD2	-	TRBV5-5	TRBJ2-7	CASSFIVGAGVRSYEQYF	TGTGCCAGCAGCTTTATCGTGGGAGCGGGAGTTCGCTCCTACGAGCAGTACTTC
TRBD1	-	TRBV3-1/TRBV3-2	TRBJ1-2	CASSQSGQRPYGYTF	TGTGCCAGCAGCCAATCGGGACAGAGACCCTATGGCTACACCTTC
-	-	TRBV20-1	TRBJ1-1	CSASGEGEAFF	TGCAGTGCTAGCGGGGAGGGTGAAGCTTTCTTT
-	once	TRBV11-2	TRBJ2-1	CASSFSKPIDEQFF	TGTGCCAGCAGCTTTTCTAAACCGATCGATGAGCAGTTCTTC
-	-	TRBV9	TRBJ1-2	CASSVGPSGGLGYGYTF	TGTGCCAGCAGCGTAGGTCCCTCTGGGGGGCTTGGCTATGGCTACACCTTC
TRBD2	-	TRBV4-1	TRBJ2-7	CASSQETGTSGIQQYF	TGCGCCAGCAGCCAAGAGACCGGGACTAGCGGGATCCAGCAGTACTTC